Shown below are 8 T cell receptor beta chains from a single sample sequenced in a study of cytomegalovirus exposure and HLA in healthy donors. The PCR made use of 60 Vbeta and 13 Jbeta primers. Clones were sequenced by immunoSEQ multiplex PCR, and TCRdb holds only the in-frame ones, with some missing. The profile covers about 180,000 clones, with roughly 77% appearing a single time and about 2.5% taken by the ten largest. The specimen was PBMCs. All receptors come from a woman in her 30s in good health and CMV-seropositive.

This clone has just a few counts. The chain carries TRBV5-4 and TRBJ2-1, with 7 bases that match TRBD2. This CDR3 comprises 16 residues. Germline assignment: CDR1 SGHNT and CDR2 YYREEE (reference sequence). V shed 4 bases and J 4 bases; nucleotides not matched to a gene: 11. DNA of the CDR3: TGTGCCAGCAGCATACATGGGGGGGGAGATTACAATGAGCAGTTCTTC. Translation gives CASSIHGGGDYNEQFF.

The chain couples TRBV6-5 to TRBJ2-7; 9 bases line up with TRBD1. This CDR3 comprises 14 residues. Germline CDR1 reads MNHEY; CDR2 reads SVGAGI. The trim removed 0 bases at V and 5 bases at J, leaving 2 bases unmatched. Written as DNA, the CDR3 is TGTGCCAGCAGTTACTCGGGACAGGGTCACGAGCAGTACTTC. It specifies CASSYSGQGHEQYF.

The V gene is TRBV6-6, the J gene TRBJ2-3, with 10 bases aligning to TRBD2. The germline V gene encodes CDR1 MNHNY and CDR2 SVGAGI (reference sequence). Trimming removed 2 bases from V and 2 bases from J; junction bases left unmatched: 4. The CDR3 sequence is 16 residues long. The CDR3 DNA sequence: TGTGCCAGCAGTTACCAACTAGCGGGGTCCACAGATACGCAGTATTTT. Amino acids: CASSYQLAGSTDTQYF.

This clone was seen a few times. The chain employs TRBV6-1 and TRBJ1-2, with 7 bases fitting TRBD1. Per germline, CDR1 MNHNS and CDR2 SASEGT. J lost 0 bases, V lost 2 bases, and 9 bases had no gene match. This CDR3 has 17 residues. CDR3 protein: CASSEKPEGASNYGYTF. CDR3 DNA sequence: TGTGCCAGCAGTGAAAAGCCGGAGGGGGCCTCTAACTATGGCTACACCTTC.

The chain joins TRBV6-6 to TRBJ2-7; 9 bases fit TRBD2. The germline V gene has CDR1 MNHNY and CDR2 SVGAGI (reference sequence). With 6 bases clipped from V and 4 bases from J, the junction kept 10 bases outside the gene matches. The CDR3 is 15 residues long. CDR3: CASSAASGEGYEQYF. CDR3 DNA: TGTGCCAGCAGCGCCGCTAGCGGGGAGGGGTACGAGCAGTACTTC.

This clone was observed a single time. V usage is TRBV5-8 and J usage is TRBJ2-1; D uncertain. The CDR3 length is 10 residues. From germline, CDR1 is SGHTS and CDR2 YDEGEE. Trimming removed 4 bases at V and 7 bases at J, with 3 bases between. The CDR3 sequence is CASSANEQFF. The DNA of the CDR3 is TGTGCCAGCAGCGCGAATGAGCAGTTCTTC.

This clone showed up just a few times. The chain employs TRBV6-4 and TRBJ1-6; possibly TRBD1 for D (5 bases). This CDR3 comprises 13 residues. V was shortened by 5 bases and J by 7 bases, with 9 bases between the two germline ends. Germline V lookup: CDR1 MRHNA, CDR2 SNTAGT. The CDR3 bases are TGTGCCAGCAGTTTGGACACCAATTCACCCCTCCACTTT. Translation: CASSLDTNSPLHF.

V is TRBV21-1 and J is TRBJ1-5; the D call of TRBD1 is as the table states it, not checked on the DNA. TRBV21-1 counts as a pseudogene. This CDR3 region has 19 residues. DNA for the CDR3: TGTGCCAGCAGCCCACCGGATCTTGGGACAGGGGGCTTCGATCAGCCCCAGCATTTT. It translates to CASSPPDLGTGGFDQPQHF.